What follows is one TCR beta chain and its context. The antigen is undetermined. The library targeted TCRbeta and was prepared with unique molecular identifiers. Each CDR3 protein is one row after TCRdb ran MiXCR on the PCR reads. The sample comprises 450,000 to 550,000 distinct CDR3 sequences, over 9.5% of which are singletons, and approximately 15% rests with the top ten. The data derive from a study of T-cell reconstitution after alpha-beta-depleted transplantation in children. Whole-study results and caveats: About two months after transplant, alpha-beta T cells reportedly came from several hundred expanded graft clones. Surviving recipient T cells and thymic progenitors produced the high day-60 TCRbeta diversity seen in some patients. A year had passed since transplant, and T-cell counts and diversity by then came mostly from newly produced T cells.

The V and J ends lost 5 bases and 3 bases, in that order; junction bases with no gene match: 6. This CDR3 has 14 amino acids. From germline, CDR1 is SGHTA and CDR2 FQGNSA. This clonotype originated in a female patient under 10 years old who had a stem cell transplant for aplastic anemia, so the T cells may come from the graft donor. The source material was PBMCs, mostly from graft donor cells, sampled 180 days after TCRalphabeta/CD19-depleted stem cell transplant. The chain recombines TRBV7-2 with TRBJ1-1; 7 bases align to TRBD1. The CDR3 DNA reads TGTGCCAGCAGCCCCCGGGACAGATACACTGAAGCTTTCTTT. Translating gives CASSPRDRYTEAFF.